The 26 T cell receptor beta chains reported below all come from one sample, sequenced in a study of early T cells in non-severe SARS-CoV-2 infection. TCRdb passed the 5' RACE reads through MiXCR, listing each CDR3 protein once. The table includes about 50,000 distinct CDR3 sequences, roughly 6.2% detected once. The material sequenced was whole blood, taken at baseline. The receptors here all came from an adult who was a healthcare worker with PCR-confirmed SARS-CoV-2 infection or an uninfected control (not recorded which).

Ten or more counts support this clonotype. One junction end disagrees with the germline gene, perhaps due to a read error. CDR3 loop: CASSRTLLHF. CDR3 DNA: TGTGCCAGCAGTCGGACTCTCCTCCACTTC. The chain recombines TRBV12-3 or TRBV12-4 with TRBJ2-7; a possible D gene is TRBD2 (5 bases). The CDR3 consists of 10 residues.

In its sample, this clonotype was seen many times. The chain recombines TRBV12-3 or TRBV12-4 with TRBJ2-1; TRBD2 matches at 14 bases. The CDR3 has 16 residues. The V segment lost 8 bases and the J segment 9 bases; nucleotides outside the gene matches: 12. CDR3: CASRPLGLAGGTEQFF. The CDR3 bases are TGTGCCAGCCGTCCCCTCGGACTAGCGGGAGGCACTGAGCAGTTCTTC.

The gene calls are TRBV6-6 and TRBJ2-1, with D possibly matching TRBD2 (5 bases). CDR1 and CDR2 (germline): MNHNY, SVGAGI (reference sequence). The CDR3 runs 13 residues. Trimming cost V 6 bases and J 4 bases, with 10 bases left between them. In nucleotides, the CDR3 is TGTGCCAGCAGGACGGACTGGTACAATGAGCAGTTCTTC. Protein: CASRTDWYNEQFF.

V gene TRBV27 combines with J gene TRBJ2-1; 10 positions match TRBD1. Germline V gene data show CDR1 as MNHEY and CDR2 as SMNVEV (reference sequence). The trim removed 2 bases at V and 4 bases at J, leaving 5 bases unmatched. The CDR3 spans 16 residues. CDR3 nucleotides: TGTGCCAGCAGTTTAAGGCCGGGACAGGGGTACAATGAGCAGTTCTTC. Its protein product is CASSLRPGQGYNEQFF.

V is TRBV7-3 and J is TRBJ1-1; maybe TRBD1 (5 bases). Germline lookup yields CDR1 SGHTA and CDR2 FQGTGA. V was cut by 1 base and J by 5 bases, with 14 bases left in between. The CDR3 runs 15 residues. The chain's CDR3 is CASSLRGLGVTEAFF. CDR3 coding DNA: TGTGCCAGCAGCTTAAGGGGGTTGGGAGTAACTGAAGCTTTCTTT.

The rearrangement uses TRBV20-1 and TRBJ1-6, with a weak D call TRBD1 (6 bases). Trimming shortened V by 1 base and J by 7 bases, and 11 bases separated the two germline ends. The CDR3 runs to 14 residues. Germline CDR1 reads DFQATT; CDR2 reads SNEGSKA (reference sequence). The CDR3 sequence is CSARGWTDNSPLHF. CDR3 sequence (DNA): TGCAGTGCTAGAGGGTGGACAGACAATTCACCCCTCCACTTT.

A word on this clonotype: The junction departs from the called germline gene at one end, perhaps through a read error. The chain joins TRBV29-1 to TRBJ1-2, with D perhaps TRBD1 (6 bases). CDR1 is SQVTM, CDR2 ANQGSEA, per germline. CDR3 length: 14 amino acids. CDR3 sequence reads: CCVPPPGASYGYTF. The CDR3 DNA sequence: TGCTGCGTGCCCCCCCCGGGGGCCAGCTATGGCTACACCTTC.

The rearrangement uses TRBV20-1 and TRBJ2-5, with D tentatively TRBD1 (6 bases). CDR3 length: 12 residues. Deletions cut 6 bases from V and 5 bases from J, with 13 bases between. The germline gives CDR1 DFQATT, CDR2 SNEGSKA (reference sequence). The DNA of the CDR3 is TGCAGTGCCGAAACAGGGACGGAGACCCAGTACTTC. Translating gives CSAETGTETQYF.

The J gene is TRBJ2-5, the V gene TRBV19, with a tentative D call TRBD2 (5 bases). The CDR3 covers 16 residues. Looked up from germline, CDR1 is LNHDA and CDR2 is SQIVND (reference sequence). V was cut by 1 base and J by 0 bases, with 12 bases left in between. Here the CDR3 DNA reads TGTGCCAGTAGTATAGCCGCGGGTGCCTACCAAGAGACCCAGTACTTC. Amino acids: CASSIAAGAYQETQYF.

V and J are TRBV7-3 and TRBJ2-2; 7 bases map to TRBD2. The trim removed 0 bases at V and 6 bases at J, leaving 7 bases unmatched. Germline CDR1 is SGHTA and CDR2 is FQGTGA. CDR3 length equals 16 residues. The CDR3 is CASSLTAGRAPGELFF. Here the CDR3 DNA reads TGTGCCAGCAGCTTAACTGCGGGGAGGGCCCCCGGGGAGCTGTTTTTT. Full variable domain (remainder filled in from reference TRBV7-3 and TRBJ2-2): GAGVSQTPSNKVTEKGKYVELRCDPISGHTALYWYRQSLGQGPEFLIYFQGTGAADDSGLPNDRFFAVRPEGSVSTLKIQRTERGDSAVYLCASSLTAGRAPGELFFGEGSRLTVL.

The chain links TRBV7-2 to TRBJ2-7; TRBD1 matches 9 bases. CDR3 length: 15 residues. V was clipped by 0 bases and J by 6 bases; unmatched bases: 6. Germline V gives CDR1 SGHTA, CDR2 FQGNSA. The CDR3 coding sequence is TGTGCCAGCAGCTTAGCCGGACAGGGGTATGGCGAGCAGTACTTC. This encodes CASSLAGQGYGEQYF.

This clonotype was detected a few times. CDR3 sequence: CASSPEGEDTQYF. DNA of the CDR3: TGTGCCAGCTCACCAGAGGGGGAAGATACGCAGTATTTT. The chain has TRBV18 and TRBJ2-3, with TRBD1 as a possible D gene (6 bases). The V end lost 2 bases, the J end lost 5 bases, and 8 bases lay between the germline ends. CDR3 length equals 13 residues. Per germline, CDR1 KGHSH and CDR2 LQKENI.

This clonotype was seen a handful of times. The V gene is TRBV5-6, the J gene TRBJ2-2; unclear D gene. The CDR3 sequence is 17 residues long. Germline lookup yields CDR1 SGHDT and CDR2 YYEEEE. Trimming removed 1 base at V and 4 bases at J, with 17 bases between. For the CDR3, the DNA is TGTGCCAGCAGCTTGTCCGGCCAAGTCGACGTCACCGGGGAGCTGTTTTTT. Protein product: CASSLSGQVDVTGELFF.

This clonotype was counted ten times or more. The chain employs TRBV7-2 and TRBJ2-7; 7 positions agree with TRBD1. This CDR3 spans 15 amino acids. Unmatched junction bases numbered 7, after V lost 3 bases and J lost 2 bases. The germline V gene encodes CDR1 SGHTA and CDR2 FQGNSA. The DNA of the CDR3 is TGTGCCAGCAGCTTCGCCGGGGACAGACCCTACGAGCAGTACTTC. It is translated as CASSFAGDRPYEQYF.

With respect to this clonotype: A single base separates this from a much larger clone, so it may be a read error. V and J are TRBV2 and TRBJ2-5; weak D call: TRBD1 (6 bases). The CDR3 totals 14 residues. Germline V gene sequence: CDR1 SNHLY, CDR2 FYNNEI. The CDR3 loop reads CASSNDRFGETKYF. The CDR3 bases are TGTGCCAGCAGTAACGACAGGTTTGGGGAGACCAAGTACTTC. Drawing the rest from reference TRBV2 and TRBJ2-5, the complete variable domain is EPEVTQTPSHQVTQMGQEVILRCVPISNHLYFYWYRQILGQKVEFLVSFYNNEISEKSEIFDDQFSVERPDGSNFTLKIRSTKLEDSAMYFCASSNDRFGETKYFGPGTRLLVL.

The chain couples TRBV6-2 or TRBV6-3 to TRBJ2-1, with D possibly being TRBD1 (6 bases). Between the trimmed V and J ends, which lost 7 bases and 0 bases, there was a span of 13 bases. Germline CDR1 and CDR2: MNHEY and SVGEGT. This CDR3 comprises 15 residues. The CDR3, as DNA: TGTGCCAGCACCGTAACAGGGAGCTCCTACAATGAGCAGTTCTTC. Protein: CASTVTGSSYNEQFF.

There are a few counts of this clonotype. The rearrangement links TRBV20-1 to TRBJ2-1; 7 nucleotides match TRBD2. V trimming: 3 bases; J trimming: 2 bases; junction bases outside the gene matches: 4. The CDR3 loop spans 14 amino acids. In germline, CDR1 is DFQATT, CDR2 SNEGSKA (reference sequence). The CDR3 is CSASGSGPYNEQFF. As DNA, the CDR3 is TGCAGTGCTAGTGGTAGCGGGCCCTACAATGAGCAGTTCTTC.

By share of the sample, this clonotype is medium-sized. The chain employs TRBV20-1 and TRBJ1-5; D might be TRBD1 (6 bases). The CDR3 loop spans 15 amino acids. V shed 3 bases and J shed 4 bases, with 16 bases lying between them. Germline V lookup: CDR1 DFQATT, CDR2 SNEGSKA (reference sequence). CDR3 sequence reads: CSASGGRGPNQPQHF. The CDR3, as DNA: TGCAGTGCTAGTGGGGGCAGGGGCCCGAATCAGCCCCAGCATTTT.

The chain employs TRBV19 and TRBJ2-7, with TRBD2 as a possible D gene (5 bases). Germline V lookup: CDR1 LNHDA, CDR2 SQIVND (reference sequence). The CDR3 sequence is 13 residues long. Trimming shortened V by 1 base and J by 6 bases, and 10 bases separated the two germline ends. CDR3 sequence reads: CASSIGAGSEQYF. The DNA of the CDR3 is TGTGCCAGTAGTATAGGCGCGGGTAGCGAGCAGTACTTC.

The chain uses TRBV20-1 and TRBJ2-2; 8 nucleotides agree with TRBD2. V trimming: 2 bases; J trimming: 4 bases; junction bases outside the gene matches: 6. This CDR3 spans 15 amino acids. Germline CDR1 reads DFQATT; CDR2 reads SNEGSKA (reference sequence). CDR3 loop: CSARNRLAGTGELFF. In DNA form, the CDR3 reads TGCAGTGCTAGAAACCGGCTAGCGGGCACCGGGGAGCTGTTTTTT.

This clonotype came up many times. The chain employs TRBV25-1 and TRBJ2-1; 9 nucleotides align to TRBD1. Germline loops: CDR1 MGHDK, CDR2 SYGVNS. The trim removed 5 bases at V and 7 bases at J, leaving 3 bases unmatched. The CDR3 covers 13 residues. CDR3 protein: CASSPGQGNEQFF. The CDR3 DNA reads as TGTGCCAGCAGTCCGGGACAGGGAAATGAGCAGTTCTTC.

This clonotype has only a few counts. The rearrangement links TRBV5-1 to TRBJ2-5; either TRBD1 or TRBD2 may supply D (5 bases each). This CDR3 comprises 16 residues. Deletions cut 3 bases from V and 2 bases from J, with 17 bases between. The germline CDR1 and CDR2 sequences are SGHRS and YFSETQ. CDR3 DNA sequence: TGCGCCAGCAGCTCCTTTTCCGGGACGAGACAAGAGACCCAGTACTTC. Its translation is CASSSFSGTRQETQYF. The whole variable domain, remainder taken from reference TRBV5-1 and TRBJ2-5, is KAGVTQTPRYLIKTRGQQVTLSCSPISGHRSVSWYQQTPGQGLQFLFEYFSETQRNKGNFPGRFSGRQFSNSRSEMNVSTLELGDSALYLCASSSFSGTRQETQYFGPGTRLLVL.

This clonotype was detected only a few times. The chain combines TRBV6-2 or TRBV6-3 with TRBJ2-1, with D perhaps TRBD1 or TRBD2 (6 bases each). CDR3 length equals 13 residues. V gave up 6 bases and J gave up 9 bases, with 15 bases separating them. In germline, CDR1 is MNHEY, CDR2 SVGEGT. The CDR3 sequence is CASSPLQGGEQFF. CDR3 DNA: TGTGCCAGCAGCCCGTTACAGGGAGGTGAGCAGTTCTTC.

The rearrangement links TRBV28 to TRBJ1-5; D ambiguous. V lost 8 bases, J lost 7 bases, and 9 bases lay in between. Germline CDR1 reads MDHEN; CDR2 reads SYDVKM. The length of the CDR3 is 11 residues. The CDR3 loop is CASATEQPQHF. The CDR3 DNA is TGTGCCAGCGCTACAGAACAGCCCCAGCATTTT. The whole variable domain, remainder taken from reference TRBV28 and TRBJ1-5, is DVKVTQSSRYLVKRTGEKVFLECVQDMDHENMFWYRQDPGLGLRLIYFSYDVKMKEKGDIPEGYSVSREKKERFSLILESASTNQTSMYLCASATEQPQHFGDGTRLSIL.

Only a few counts were recorded for this clonotype. The V call is TRBV27, the J call TRBJ1-4; a possible D gene is TRBD1 (6 bases). V dropped 4 bases and J dropped 8 bases, with 23 bases sitting between them. CDR1 and CDR2 (germline): MNHEY, SMNVEV (reference sequence). This CDR3 has 17 residues. The CDR3: CASSSRTYGTFTEKLFF. Written as DNA, the CDR3 is TGTGCCAGCAGTTCAAGAACATACGGGACATTCACGGAAAAACTGTTTTTT.

This clonotype showed up just a few times. J is TRBJ1-1 and V is TRBV18; 7 bases are a match to TRBD1. CDR3 length: 15 amino acids. V lost 4 bases to trimming and J lost 0 bases; unmatched junction nucleotides: 5. Germline CDR1 KGHSH, CDR2 LQKENI. The chain's CDR3 is CASSLSTGLNTEAFF. CDR3 DNA: TGTGCCAGCTCACTATCGACAGGGCTGAACACTGAAGCTTTCTTT.